This record covers a single T cell receptor (beta chain). This sample is part of a study of blood T cell repertoires in COVID-19. Here immunoSEQ multiplex PCR was the method, and the copy in TCRdb shows in-frame clones only, minus some. The table shows about 190,000 clones, with approximately 90% occurring only once. This CDR3 has 16 residues. V was clipped by 0 bases and J by 4 bases, with 11 bases between them. Looked up from germline, CDR1 is SGHNT and CDR2 is YYREEE (reference sequence). This receptor was identified in a man aged 60 to 69 with active or convalescent COVID-19. This chain connects TRBV5-4 to TRBJ2-6; D unresolved. Sequencing was done on a sample of peripheral blood. The chain's CDR3 is CASSLASGSGANVLTF. As DNA, the CDR3 is TGTGCCAGCAGCTTGGCTTCGGGTTCCGGGGCCAACGTCCTGACTTTC.